This paragraph reports one T cell receptor beta chain. Its target antigen remains unknown. Per-base qualities were not stored, and no clone one base away is much larger. This sample was taken from a study of cytomegalovirus exposure and HLA in healthy donors (dated by TCRdb to about 2017). Study-level background: According to an earlier analysis of 587 of the donors, about 179 million T cells yielded over 100 million unique TCR beta sequences and less than 300 Gb of sequence data. Roughly 310 gigabases of sequencing data and tens of millions of unique TCR sequences were included in an early release covering about 600 HLA-typed donors. Among the roughly 390 genotyped donors, approximately 76% belonged to the genetic ancestry cluster associated with self-reported Caucasian donors. The study aimed to test whether signatures of past pathogen exposure could be identified by cataloging public T cell receptors. The study used immunosequencing to profile the T cell repertoires of 600 to 850 subjects and linked those repertoires to cytomegalovirus serostatus. A separate validation cohort of roughly 110 different subjects was used in addition to the 666-subject first cohort. To predict cytomegalovirus infection status, the study brought together high-throughput TCR immunosequencing, statistical association of individual TCRs with disease status, and machine learning. A later analysis re-analyzed previously published TCR beta repertoires from 650 to 800 donors and added high-resolution HLA genotyping to study TCR occurrence patterns. The later analysis used no new phenotypic data to find candidate immune exposures, relying instead on TCR beta sequences and their occurrence across donors. An earlier analysis of a few hundred of the donors applied high-throughput TCR beta sequencing to assess whether each TCR beta V gene segment acted as functional or pseudogenic. Donor age, sex, ethnicity and CMV serostatus were compiled alongside the repertoire data. In a later genetic analysis, genome-wide SNP genotypes for about three fifths of the 666 donors were used, and that subset was treated as a discovery cohort. All discovery cohort repertoires had been generated on a single sequencing platform. Class I and class II HLA loci were covered by the typing at four-digit resolution. Typing coverage varied by locus: about 629-630 donors for A, B, C, DRB1 and DQB1; 500 to 550 for DQA1; more than 600 for DPA1; fewer than 480 for DPB1. A few DR-DQ haplotypes were treated as single units for association and clustering because of strong linkage in the cohort. Among 300 to 450 genotyped donors of the cohort, an average of about 240,000 unique TCR beta nucleotide sequences were sequenced per donor, roughly a sixth of them non-productive. What the work shows at the level of the full study, not this receptor alone: A few of the identified cytomegalovirus-associated TCR beta chains were confirmed in vitro to be specific for cytomegalovirus antigens. The earlier analysis of 450 to 700 of the donors excluded some 15 rarely observed V segments, including chromosome 9 orphons, because counts were too low. Strong co-occurrence of HLA alleles, especially DR and DQ, made assigning TCR associations to individual alleles difficult. Roughly uniform sequencing depth across donors was assumed in presence/absence analyses, although this assumption may not hold. Specific HLA alleles were associated with 15,000 to 20,000 TCR beta sequences at a false discovery rate of 0.05 in a later analysis. In a later analysis, HLA-associated TCR beta chains showed more clonal expansion and lower generation probabilities than non-associated chains that were equally common. In a later analysis, TCR association rates were found to vary across HLA loci, with the most associated TCRs seen for DRB1 alleles and the fewest for HLA-C alleles. This cohort had only TCR beta chains sequenced, and the lack of alpha or paired-chain data limited which features could be detected. A total of about 150 TCR beta chains were listed by the study as associated with cytomegalovirus. A further reported finding was that TCR beta sequences accurately predicted the HLA-A and HLA-B alleles for most subjects in the first cohort. According to a later analysis, parvovirus B19, influenza, CMV and Epstein-Barr virus appeared linked to several top co-occurrence clusters. Immune exposure information for the cohort was limited to CMV serostatus. Some IMGT-functional V segments, including TRBV6-2 and TRBV6-3, could not be distinguished by the 87-base-pair reads and were therefore excluded. While some public TCRs were present in many individuals, most TCR sequences turned up only very rarely across donors. Cytomegalovirus status was reported to be diagnosed by the classifier with high specificity and sensitivity in both the original and validation cohorts. A later genetic analysis reported fewer N-insertions in productive TCRs among donors in an Asian-associated ancestry cluster than the roughly 700-donor mean. Linkage disequilibrium might explain the correlated functional status among segregating V segments, but an unknown experimental factor could not be ruled out. An association between a missense DCLRE1C variant and V-gene and J-gene trimming of TCR beta chains was found in a later genetic analysis and replicated in an independent cohort. A group of highly shared sequence variants was considered likely to be a technical artifact of the sequencing pipeline. The authors suggested that the approach could potentially be generalized to other disease states and immunological phenotypes. In a later analysis, most CMV-associated TCR beta chains were found to appear HLA-restricted, with HLA associations seemingly driven largely by CMV exposure. An earlier analysis of approximately 600 of the donors showed that most TCR beta V segments appeared in productive rearrangements either about 87% or about 30% of the time, which broadly matched IMGT annotations. Because HLA typing was unavailable for some donors at each locus, only the typed subset was used in association tests.

Including cysteine and phenylalanine, the CDR3 has 15 amino acids. The DNA shown is the 45-base CDR3, in frame from base 1. Relative to germline, V is 6 bases shorter and J is 0 bases shorter, with 12 bases between their ends. From the germline V gene, CDR1 is MNHEY and CDR2 is SVGAGI. In total, 630 or so healthy bone marrow donors made up the cohort. All cohort members were sampled while nominally healthy, although unrecorded immune exposures were likely present. The donor was CMV seronegative and belonged to the group of under 400 seronegative cohort members. A peripheral blood sample was provided by each donor, and peripheral blood mononuclear cells were used for TCR beta sequencing. Genomic DNA was extracted from the blood cell samples with the Qiagen DNeasy Blood Extraction Kit. The method was the immunoSEQ multiplex PCR assay. For the multiplex PCR, a mixture combining 60 forward primers for TCR Vbeta segments and 13 reverse primers for TCR Jbeta segments was used. The CDR3 region of rearranged TCR beta genes was amplified from genomic DNA with a multiplex PCR assay. The amplified TCR beta libraries were sequenced on the Illumina HiSeq System as 87-base-pair reads. In the paper's pipeline: A later analysis counted some 80 million unique TCR beta chains across the approximately 700 repertoires, and around 9.9 million of these chains were shared by at least two donors. Raw reads were error-corrected and collapsed into unique sequences by a nearest-neighbor algorithm in which closely related sequences were merged to remove PCR and sequencing errors. V, D and J gene segments were assigned by aligning CDR3 sequences to IMGT reference sequences. For a sequence to be retained, a match of at least six nucleotides to both a V gene segment and a J gene segment was required. Rearrangements were classified as productive when the CDR3 lacked stop codons and remained in frame with V and J, and all other rearrangements were classified as non-productive. CDR3 was defined by IMGT convention, running from the second conserved V-encoded cysteine to the conserved J-encoded phenylalanine. The earlier analysis of about 560 of the donors excluded any sequence lacking an unambiguous match to a single V gene segment. An earlier analysis of roughly 590 of the donors called V segments functional above 56.7% productive rearrangements and segregating when the between-donor standard deviation exceeded 5%. A statistical classification framework was built for diagnosing cytomegalovirus status from the catalog of TCR beta chain sequences. V and J gene assignment, in a later analysis, came from comparing TCR nucleotide sequences with IMGT/GENE-DB human TR gene sequences. Using the TCRdist pipeline, a later analysis assigned CDR3 sequences along with most-parsimonious VDJ recombination scenarios. In a later analysis, each TCR beta chain was defined by its CDR3 amino acid sequence together with its V-gene family, and reads lacking a unique V-gene family were excluded. A later analysis removed 550 to 700 highly shared, low-generation-probability nucleotide sequences to deal with suspected cross-contamination and a sequencing artifact. In a later analysis, a clonal expansion index for each public chain was calculated from normalized within-repertoire ranks of inferred template counts. In a later analysis, generation probabilities were computed with a VDJ recombination model fitted to out-of-frame rearrangements, and the resulting probabilities were checked against IGoR. In a later analysis, TCR-TCR, TCR-HLA and TCR-CMV co-occurrence was scored with hypergeometric tests, and a repertoire-size bias correction was applied to TCR pairs. In a later analysis, false discovery rates were estimated by permuting HLA or CMV assignments 20 times. In a later analysis, co-occurring TCRs were grouped using DBSCAN, with TCRdist sequence similarity added in when clustering inside HLA-allele-positive subsets. Repertoires with fewer than 30,000 or more than 120,000 public chains, plus five repertoires with anomalous nucleotide sharing, were excluded from co-occurrence clustering. The immuneACCESS repertoire file appears here via TCRdb, limited to in-frame rearrangements. These files lack a portion of the clones; in checked studies, under half of the deficit traces to unresolved V genes, and the cause of the others is not known. The V and J calls and clone size come from that table; D and trimming were worked out from the DNA. Across this sample there are some 150,000 clones, with approximately 75% seen only once. Together, the top ten hold approximately 2.6% of the sample.

The sample comprised PBMCs. The source is a young man in good health and CMV-seronegative. This chain is built from TRBV6-5 and TRBJ1-3; no D gene can be assigned with confidence. The CDR3 has the sequence CASRFTPNSGNTIYF. The nucleotide sequence is given as TGTGCCAGCAGGTTTACACCAAACTCTGGAAACACCATATATTTT.